The TCR beta chain under discussion was sequenced for a study of early T cells in non-severe SARS-CoV-2 infection. On the study more broadly: Sequencing input comprised bulk RNA from unsorted whole blood; chain pairing was not available.

The CDR3 loop spans 12 amino acids. V gave up 10 bases and J gave up 6 bases, with 12 bases separating them. Study observations and caveats: Matching with VDJdb favored anti-spike CD8 responses (missing private and CD4 specificities).

Unique molecular identifiers were affixed to single, distinct cDNA molecules. TCRdb re-called the 5' RACE reads with MiXCR, one entry per CDR3 protein. Among about 62,000 distinct CDR3 sequences listed, approximately 9% were seen once. Concerning this clonotype itself: Its antigen is not known.

This sequence originates from an adult who was a healthcare worker with PCR-confirmed SARS-CoV-2 infection or an uninfected control (not recorded which). The rearrangement uses TRBV12-3 or TRBV12-4 and TRBJ1-4, with no clear D. The specimen sequenced was whole blood. As DNA, the CDR3 is TGTGCCACTGCCCCCCGGGATGAAAAACTGTTTTTT. This translates into CATAPRDEKLFF.